Following are 20 T cell receptor beta chains from one sample sequenced in a study of cytomegalovirus exposure and HLA in healthy donors. This PCR relied on a set of 60 Vbeta primers and 13 Jbeta primers. Sequenced by immunoSEQ multiplex PCR; TCRdb stores in-frame clones only, minus some. The profile shows 190,000 or so clones, 80% of them singletons. Sequencing was done on a sample of PBMCs. All receptors come from a boy aged 10-17 years in good health and CMV-seronegative.

V and J are TRBV7-9 and TRBJ2-7; TRBD2 matches at 7 bases. The CDR3 length is 16 residues. V shed 5 bases, J shed 5 bases, and the junction held 15 bases outside the gene matches. From germline, CDR1 is SEHNR and CDR2 FQNEAQ (reference sequence). DNA for the CDR3: TGTGCCAGCAGCACCCTTTTTGGCGGGAGCGGCCACGAGCAGTACTTC. Its protein is CASSTLFGGSGHEQYF.

This clone was found a few times. The CDR3: CASTGKAGELFF. CDR3 DNA sequence: TGTGCCAGCACGGGGAAGGCCGGGGAGCTGTTTTTT. The chain joins TRBV6-6 to TRBJ2-2, with a weak D call TRBD2 (5 bases). The CDR3 covers 12 residues. V was clipped by 7 bases and J by 6 bases, with 9 bases between them. Germline V CDR1 and CDR2: MNHNY, SVGAGI (reference sequence).

The rearrangement links TRBV6-1 to TRBJ1-1; TRBD1 agrees at 8 bases. V was clipped by 5 bases and J by 2 bases; unmatched bases: 4. This CDR3 is 14 amino acids long. Germline loops: CDR1 MNHNS, CDR2 SASEGT. The CDR3 DNA is TGTGCCAGCAGTTTCGGACAGGGAAACACTGAAGCTTTCTTT. Translated, it gives CASSFGQGNTEAFF.

The CDR3 nucleotides read TGTGCCAGCAGCTTACTAGCGGGAGACCCCAATGAGCAGTTCTTC. The encoded protein is CASSLLAGDPNEQFF. The rearrangement links TRBV5-6 to TRBJ2-1, with 11 bases fitting TRBD2. The CDR3 loop spans 15 amino acids. In germline, CDR1 is SGHDT, CDR2 YYEEEE. After removal of 2 bases from V and 6 bases from J, the junction contained 4 bases not matched to a gene.

This clone was seen only a few times. V gene TRBV7-3 combines with J gene TRBJ2-7; perhaps TRBD2 as D (5 bases). CDR3 length: 13 amino acids. The V gene's germline CDR1 is SGHTA and CDR2 FQGTGA. The V end lost 1 base, the J end lost 6 bases, and 10 bases lay between the germline ends. CDR3 loop: CASSLSAGSEQYF. The CDR3 nucleotides read TGTGCCAGCAGCTTAAGTGCTGGGAGCGAGCAGTACTTC.

This chain joins TRBV19 and TRBJ1-2, with a possible D match to TRBD1 (5 bases). Trimming took off 5 bases at V and 3 bases at J, with 10 bases between the two ends. The CDR3 is 13 amino acids. Germline V gives CDR1 LNHDA, CDR2 SQIVND (reference sequence). CDR3 region: CASSPGGYYGYTF. CDR3 nucleotides: TGTGCCAGTAGTCCGGGGGGGTACTATGGCTACACCTTC.

This clone was seen a handful of times. At one end, the junction sequence differs from germline, possibly due to a read error. Other DNA sequences of this sample code for an identical CDR3. The chain is built from TRBV2 and TRBJ1-1; possible D gene TRBD1, 5 bases. This CDR3 comprises 11 residues. Germline loops: CDR1 SNHLY, CDR2 FYNNEI. The chain's CDR3 is CAGREGTEAFF. CDR3 DNA: TGTGCCGGCAGGGAGGGCACTGAAGCTTTCTTT.

The J gene is TRBJ1-6, the V gene TRBV6-6; 8 positions match TRBD1. The CDR3 length is 16 residues. From germline, CDR1 is MNHNY and CDR2 SVGAGI (reference sequence). V trimming: 2 bases; J trimming: 9 bases; junction bases outside the gene matches: 9. The DNA for the CDR3 is TGTGCCAGCAGTTACGCCGACAGGGGAGAAGGTTCACCCCTCCACTTT. Its protein is CASSYADRGEGSPLHF.

This clone showed up just a few times. This chain links TRBV29-1 with TRBJ2-7; TRBD1 matches at 8 bases. CDR1 SQVTM and CDR2 ANQGSEA come from the germline V gene. The CDR3 runs to 11 residues. The V segment lost 7 bases and the J segment 4 bases; nucleotides outside the gene matches: 3. In DNA form, the CDR3 reads TGCAGCGGCCGGACAGGGTACGAGCAGTACTTC. This gives the protein CSGRTGYEQYF.

This chain uses TRBV10-3 with TRBJ2-1; no reliable D call. Trimming pared 2 bases from V and 10 bases from J, leaving 3 bases between. The germline V gene encodes CDR1 ENHRY and CDR2 SYGVKD. The CDR3 is 10 residues long. The CDR3 is CAISEREQFF. CDR3 in DNA: TGTGCCATCAGTGAGCGGGAGCAGTTCTTC.

The rearrangement joins TRBV9 to TRBJ1-5; 8 bases are a match to TRBD1. CDR3 size: 14 residues. Trimming cost V 3 bases and J 7 bases; bases outside gene matches: 6. Germline CDR1 is SGDLS and CDR2 is YYNGEE. CDR3 loop: CASSATGGEQPQHF. CDR3 bases: TGTGCCAGCAGCGCTACAGGGGGAGAACAGCCCCAGCATTTT. Based on the CDR3 plus reference TRBV9 and TRBJ1-5, the full variable domain is DSGVTQTPKHLITATGQRVTLRCSPRSGDLSVYWYQQSLDQGLQFLIQYYNGEERAKGNILERFSAQQFPDLHSELNLSSLELGDSALYFCASSATGGEQPQHFGDGTRLSIL.

This clone was counted a single time. This rearrangement joins TRBV18 to TRBJ1-4; 8 nucleotides line up with TRBD1. CDR1 KGHSH and CDR2 LQKENI come from the germline V gene. This CDR3 is built from 17 residues. Trimming cost V 1 base and J 7 bases; bases outside gene matches: 11. CDR3 in amino acids: CASSPHTPTGAGEKLFF. For the CDR3, the DNA is TGTGCCAGCTCACCACACACCCCGACAGGGGCAGGTGAAAAACTGTTTTTT.

This sequence joins TRBV7-9 and TRBJ2-5; 8 nucleotides align to TRBD2. Germline CDR1 and CDR2: SEHNR and FQNEAQ (reference sequence). Unmatched junction bases numbered 7, after V lost 5 bases and J lost 5 bases. The CDR3 loop spans 14 amino acids. CDR3 loop: CASSTSGRLETQYF. CDR3 DNA: TGTGCCAGCAGCACAAGCGGGAGATTGGAGACCCAGTACTTC.

This clone was detected only once. The chain is built from TRBV6-5 and TRBJ2-7; 8 positions agree with TRBD1. The J segment lost 4 bases and the V segment lost 7 bases, leaving 9 bases of the junction unmatched. Germline CDR1 and CDR2: MNHEY and SVGAGI. This CDR3 comprises 14 residues. Here the CDR3 DNA reads TGTGCCAGCACCCAGGACAGGGATGGTTACGAGCAGTACTTC. It is translated as CASTQDRDGYEQYF.

This clone turned up a few times. The V call is TRBV5-1, the J call TRBJ1-1; D possibly corresponds to TRBD1 (6 bases). This CDR3 region has 16 residues. The V gene lost 2 bases and the J gene lost 0 bases, with 14 bases spanning the gap. In germline, CDR1 is SGHRS, CDR2 YFSETQ. As DNA, the CDR3 is TGCGCCAGCAGCTTTACACAGGGTTTGGTGAACACTGAAGCTTTCTTT. It encodes CASSFTQGLVNTEAFF.

This chain joins TRBV5-6 and TRBJ1-2; 8 bases are a match to TRBD1. Losses at the gene ends were 4 bases for V and 3 bases for J; bases not matched to a gene: 8. Germline loops: CDR1 SGHDT, CDR2 YYEEEE. The CDR3 sequence is 15 residues long. CDR3 bases: TGTGCCAGCAGCGGACGGACAGGGTTTGACTATGGCTACACCTTC. It codes for CASSGRTGFDYGYTF.

This clone was recorded only once. The genes are TRBV6-5 and TRBJ1-2; 8 nucleotides match TRBD1. Germline CDR1 is MNHEY and CDR2 is SVGAGI. V lost 6 bases and J lost 6; bases outside the gene matches: 9. This CDR3 contains 14 residues. The CDR3 DNA reads TGTGCCAGCAGCTTCACAGGGACAGGAGATGGCTACACCTTC. Its translation: CASSFTGTGDGYTF.

The chain carries TRBV19 and TRBJ2-7; 9 bases are shared with TRBD1. The CDR3 runs to 12 residues. Losses at the gene ends were 8 bases for V and 7 bases for J; bases not matched to a gene: 6. Germline CDR1 reads LNHDA; CDR2 reads SQIVND (reference sequence). Here the CDR3 reads CASGGTGSEQYF. DNA of the CDR3: TGTGCCAGTGGGGGGACAGGGTCTGAGCAGTACTTC.

This rearrangement joins TRBV6-5 to TRBJ1-1, with 11 nucleotides matching TRBD1. Trimming took 5 bases from V and 4 from J; bases not matched to a gene: 6. Per the germline V gene, CDR1 is MNHEY and CDR2 is SVGAGI. The CDR3 covers 15 residues. The CDR3 region has the DNA TGTGCCAGCAGTAGCGCCGGGACAGGGGGCACTGAAGCTTTCTTT. Residues: CASSSAGTGGTEAFF.

This clone was detected a few times. The rearrangement uses TRBV7-8 and TRBJ2-3, with D tentatively TRBD1 (8 bases). The CDR3 spans 17 residues. Germline CDR1 SGHVS, CDR2 FQNEAQ. Trimming stripped 5 bases from V and 4 bases from J, with 22 bases between. DNA for the CDR3: TGTGCCAGCAGCACAGCAAGACGGACAGGGAGGGCAGATACGCAGTATTTT. Translation: CASSTARRTGRADTQYF.